This TCR beta chain was sequenced for a study of T cell changes during pregnancy in multiple sclerosis (dated by TCRdb to about 2019). Describing the broader study: The study examined how the T cell repertoire changed over the course of pregnancy in women with multiple sclerosis.

The CDR3 holds 17 amino acids from the cysteine to the phenylalanine. The retained sequence is limited to the CDR3, 51 bases, with the frame set at the first base. The junction carries 17 bases between V and J, which are trimmed by 2 bases and 0 bases respectively. CDR1 and CDR2, per the germline V gene, are SGHDT and YYEEEE. The library was obtained by the immunoSEQ multiplex PCR assay. The table comes from immuneACCESS by way of TCRdb, which keeps in-frame sequences with V and J called. Part of the clones is missing from these tables; in studies checked, under half for an unresolved V gene and the rest for unknown reasons. Across this sample there are roughly 90,000 clones, with 94% seen only once. The ten largest clones take up 2% to 2.5% of the sample. Regarding this clone: This clone's antigen is unknown. Base quality data are lacking; no much larger clone is found one base away.

The sequence came from a female donor with multiple sclerosis, enrolled in a pregnancy study. This receptor chain uses TRBV5-6 and TRBJ1-1; TRBD1 might be the D gene, on 6 matching bases. The sequences come from peripheral blood, collected in the third trimester of pregnancy. The DNA is as follows: TGTGCCAGCAGCTTAACGCGGGGGGCAGGAATGAACACTGAAGCTTTCTTT. This is translated as CASSLTRGAGMNTEAFF.